A single T cell receptor (beta chain) is shown here with its context. Its cognate antigen is unknown. The data derive from a study of OX40 agonist ivuxolimab in advanced cancers. Study as a whole: Three patients responded partially, comprising one with hepatocellular carcinoma and two with cutaneous melanoma. Overall study findings and caveats: At 0.1 to 3.0 mg/kg and by week 6, CD4+ and CD8+ T cells in the blood had expanded clonally.

TCRdb's table, derived via immunoSEQ multiplex PCR, lists solely in-frame clones and lacks some. The sample has fewer than 75,000 clones; about 88% are singletons. CDR1 MNHNS and CDR2 SASEGT come from the germline V gene. The CDR3 is 13 residues long. V gave up 5 bases and J gave up 4 bases, with 12 bases separating them. The clonotype was recovered from an adult with an advanced solid tumor such as melanoma, head and neck, liver or kidney cancer. Material: CD4+ or CD8+ T cells sorted from blood, obtained in a trial of the OX40 agonist ivuxolimab. This sequence joins TRBV6-1 and TRBJ2-7, with D hard to call. CDR3 coding DNA: TGTGCCAGCAGTTATTCATTCCAGTACGAGCAGTACTTC. It codes for CASSYSFQYEQYF.